These T cell receptor beta chains were read from a single sample in a study of type 1 regulatory T cells. For these receptors, no antigen is known. From the reads, TCRdb called clonotypes with MiXCR, one entry per CDR3 protein. The table has about 62,000 distinct CDR3 sequences, over 50% seen once. Sequencing used cultured non-Tr1 T cells, either the whole culture or a sorted T cell fraction (not recorded which). The receptor source for this set is a human donor in good health. Each CDR3 is given with its conserved first and last residue. Fields, in order: CDR3 protein, V gene, J gene.

CDR3aa: CASSQNPRGGYGYTF; v_gene: TRBV4-1; j_gene: TRBJ1-2
CDR3aa: CASSLLAEPYGYTF; v_gene: TRBV7-8; j_gene: TRBJ1-2
CDR3aa: CASSEVNRPNYGYTF; v_gene: TRBV6-1; j_gene: TRBJ1-2
CDR3aa: CASSLDSGSGEQYF; v_gene: TRBV7-2; j_gene: TRBJ2-7
CDR3aa: CASSQAGQPPYQPQHF; v_gene: TRBV3-1; j_gene: TRBJ1-5
CDR3aa: CASSPMGSGVSPYEQYF; v_gene: TRBV11-2; j_gene: TRBJ2-7
CDR3aa: CASSLGSRGEQYF; v_gene: TRBV12-3/TRBV12-4; j_gene: TRBJ2-7
CDR3aa: CASSRGQGAGNTIYF; v_gene: TRBV2; j_gene: TRBJ1-3
CDR3aa: CSGGQIQETQYF; v_gene: TRBV29-1; j_gene: TRBJ2-5
CDR3aa: CASSLVRIYNEQFF; v_gene: TRBV12-3/TRBV12-4; j_gene: TRBJ2-1
CDR3aa: CASSSGMYNEQFF; v_gene: TRBV6-6; j_gene: TRBJ2-1
CDR3aa: CASNLLTGANSPLHF; v_gene: TRBV28; j_gene: TRBJ1-6
CDR3aa: CASRPRGSGANVLTF; v_gene: TRBV7-2; j_gene: TRBJ2-6
CDR3aa: CASSYSTGPNQPQHF; v_gene: TRBV6-5; j_gene: TRBJ1-5
CDR3aa: CASKPGVAGYSGANVLTF; v_gene: TRBV12-3/TRBV12-4; j_gene: TRBJ2-6
CDR3aa: CSAREGAGSYEQYF; v_gene: TRBV20-1; j_gene: TRBJ2-7
CDR3aa: CASSFKRLAGGPGNEQFF; v_gene: TRBV5-6; j_gene: TRBJ2-1
CDR3aa: CASSSFRGQTEAFF; v_gene: TRBV7-9; j_gene: TRBJ1-1
CDR3aa: CASSLAQYEQYF; v_gene: TRBV7-9; j_gene: TRBJ2-7
CDR3aa: CASKEGMSHQPQHF; v_gene: TRBV19; j_gene: TRBJ1-5
CDR3aa: CASSLGETGTDTQYF; v_gene: TRBV11-2; j_gene: TRBJ2-3
CDR3aa: CATSRDRGNSNYNEQFF; v_gene: TRBV15; j_gene: TRBJ2-1
CDR3aa: CASQLGGLLNTEAFF; v_gene: TRBV12-3/TRBV12-4; j_gene: TRBJ1-1
CDR3aa: CSASQGRRETQYF; v_gene: TRBV20-1; j_gene: TRBJ2-5
CDR3aa: CAPDQGGADTQYF; v_gene: TRBV21-1; j_gene: TRBJ2-3
CDR3aa: CASSFQGSNNEQFF; v_gene: TRBV27; j_gene: TRBJ2-1
CDR3aa: CASSPSSDTQYF; v_gene: TRBV9; j_gene: TRBJ2-3
CDR3aa: CASSRGGLTQYF; v_gene: TRBV28; j_gene: TRBJ2-5
CDR3aa: CASSPGGSGSFSSTDTQYF; v_gene: TRBV3-1; j_gene: TRBJ2-3
CDR3aa: CASSLEGRLAPGNEQFF; v_gene: TRBV7-6; j_gene: TRBJ2-1
CDR3aa: CSASSGTRKLFSYNEQFF; v_gene: TRBV20-1; j_gene: TRBJ2-1
CDR3aa: CASSLGTGTEAFF; v_gene: TRBV7-9; j_gene: TRBJ1-1
CDR3aa: CASSGLQGSNTEAFF; v_gene: TRBV5-1; j_gene: TRBJ1-1
CDR3aa: CASSPPQGLRETQYF; v_gene: TRBV18; j_gene: TRBJ2-5
CDR3aa: CASTEGGATYEQYF; v_gene: TRBV6-6; j_gene: TRBJ2-7